These 20 T cell receptor beta chains originate from one sample sequenced in a study of blood T cell repertoires in COVID-19. Generated by immunoSEQ multiplex PCR, the TCRdb table keeps only in-frame clones and is missing some. The table lists about 73,000 clones, roughly nine tenths of them singletons. The source material was peripheral blood. The receptor set was obtained from a man older than 75 with acute or convalescent COVID-19.

This sequence joins TRBV19 and TRBJ1-5; D is undetermined. This CDR3 spans 15 amino acids. Per germline, CDR1 LNHDA and CDR2 SQIVND (reference sequence). Deletions cut 2 bases from V and 0 bases from J, with 8 bases between. The chain's CDR3 is CASSISADSNQPQHF. The CDR3 coding sequence is TGTGCCAGTAGTATAAGCGCAGATAGCAATCAGCCCCAGCATTTT.

J is TRBJ2-7 and V is TRBV2; TRBD2 aligns across 15 bases. The length of the CDR3 is 15 residues. CDR1 and CDR2 from the germline V gene are SNHLY and FYNNEI. Trimming cost V 6 bases and J 4 bases; bases outside gene matches: 4. The CDR3 spells CASREGTSGGYEQYF. The CDR3 coding sequence is TGTGCCAGCAGGGAGGGGACTAGCGGGGGGTACGAGCAGTACTTC.

The chain links TRBV4-1 to TRBJ2-7, with D possibly matching TRBD1 (5 bases). The V gene lost 0 bases and the J gene lost 2 bases, with 11 bases spanning the gap. This CDR3 is built from 15 residues. Germline CDR1 and CDR2: MGHRA and YSYEKL. The CDR3: CASSQDSGLTYEQYF. CDR3 nucleotide sequence: TGCGCCAGCAGCCAAGATTCAGGGTTAACCTACGAGCAGTACTTC.

This chain links TRBV7-2 with TRBJ1-1, with 8 nucleotides matching TRBD1. Germline V gene lookup returns CDR1 SGHTA and CDR2 FQGNSA. Germline trimming cut 5 bases from V and 6 bases from J; bases unmatched to any gene: 5. This CDR3 comprises 13 residues. The CDR3 bases are TGTGCCAGCAGCCAGGGGGCTAGGTCTGAAGCTTTCTTT. Amino acids: CASSQGARSEAFF. The whole variable domain, remainder taken from reference TRBV7-2 and TRBJ1-1, is GAGVSQSPSNKVTEKGKDVELRCDPISGHTALYWYRQSLGQGLEFLIYFQGNSAPDKSGLPSDRFSAERTGGSVSTLTIQRTQQEDSAVYLCASSQGARSEAFFGQGTRLTVV.

This sequence joins TRBV15 and TRBJ2-1, with 12 bases that match TRBD1. Germline V gene data show CDR1 as LNHNV and CDR2 as YYDKDF (reference sequence). CDR3 length: 15 residues. The V segment lost 5 bases and the J segment 5 bases; nucleotides outside the gene matches: 4. CDR3 region: CATSWGQGAHNEQFF. Here the CDR3 DNA reads TGTGCCACCAGCTGGGGACAGGGGGCCCACAATGAGCAGTTCTTC.

V usage is TRBV5-6 and J usage is TRBJ1-1; D uncertain. Germline V gene lookup returns CDR1 SGHDT and CDR2 YYEEEE. CDR3 length equals 12 residues. Deletions cut 2 bases from V and 2 bases from J, with 4 bases between. The chain's CDR3 is CASSFSNTEAFF. CDR3 nucleotide sequence: TGTGCCAGCAGCTTTTCTAACACTGAAGCTTTCTTT.

This clone appeared once. The chain uses TRBV5-1 and TRBJ1-1; the D is unclear. Germline V lookup: CDR1 SGHRS, CDR2 YFSETQ. V lost 0 bases and J lost 5, with 8 bases in between. This CDR3 has 13 amino acids. The CDR3 loop reads CASSLVRGTEAFF. The DNA of the CDR3 is TGCGCCAGCAGCTTGGTTCGAGGAACTGAAGCTTTCTTT.

The V call is TRBV5-1, the J call TRBJ2-5, with TRBD2 matching 12 bases. This CDR3 is 16 amino acids long. The junction had 8 bases not matched to a gene; V was cut back by 4 bases and J by 4 bases. Germline CDR1 SGHRS, CDR2 YFSETQ. CDR3 protein: CASSAPLAGGRETQYF. The CDR3, as DNA: TGCGCCAGCAGCGCCCCGCTAGCGGGAGGGCGAGAGACCCAGTACTTC.

Only one count was recorded for this clone. The rearrangement links TRBV19 to TRBJ2-7; 8 bases map to TRBD2. Per the germline V gene, CDR1 is LNHDA and CDR2 is SQIVND (reference sequence). Germline trimming cut 3 bases from V and 6 bases from J; bases unmatched to any gene: 10. The CDR3 runs to 15 residues. CDR3 in DNA: TGTGCCAGTAGTATTGAGCGGGGGAGCCTCTCCGAGCAGTACTTC. Amino acid sequence: CASSIERGSLSEQYF.

The V gene is TRBV2, the J gene TRBJ2-5; 11 bases match TRBD2. The CDR3 consists of 16 residues. V lost 6 bases and J lost 2; bases outside the gene matches: 8. In germline, CDR1 is SNHLY, CDR2 FYNNEI. CDR3 amino acids: CASSSRLAGIQETQYF. In DNA form, the CDR3 reads TGTGCCAGCAGCTCCAGACTAGCGGGGATTCAAGAGACCCAGTACTTC.

This chain uses TRBV10-3 with TRBJ2-2, with TRBD2 matching 9 bases. This CDR3 region has 14 residues. Germline V lookup: CDR1 ENHRY, CDR2 SYGVKD. Losses at the gene ends were 10 bases for V and 2 bases for J; bases not matched to a gene: 5. CDR3 residues: CATGLATNTGELFF. The CDR3, as DNA: TGTGCCACCGGACTAGCGACAAACACCGGGGAGCTGTTTTTT.

The rearrangement uses TRBV6-5 and TRBJ1-3; D call uncertain. The germline gives CDR1 MNHEY, CDR2 SVGAGI. Trimming pared 10 bases from V and 0 bases from J, leaving 13 bases between. The CDR3 is made up of 14 amino acids. CDR3 in amino acids: CATGRRNSGNTIYF. CDR3 nucleotide sequence: TGTGCCACAGGCAGAAGAAACTCTGGAAACACCATATATTTT.

The CDR3 DNA follows: TGTGCCAGCAGTTACGGGCAGGGTGCACCACCCCTCCACTTT. Amino acids: CASSYGQGAPPLHF. The gene calls are TRBV6-6 and TRBJ1-6, with D possibly being TRBD1 (5 bases). Germline loops: CDR1 MNHNY, CDR2 SVGAGI (reference sequence). The CDR3 is 14 residues long. The V and J ends lost 2 bases and 11 bases respectively, with 13 bases between them.

This chain joins TRBV5-1 and TRBJ1-1; the D gene is possibly TRBD1 (5 bases). The CDR3 is made up of 12 amino acids. Germline CDR1 reads SGHRS; CDR2 reads YFSETQ. The V and J ends lost 4 bases and 10 bases respectively, with 14 bases between them. CDR3: CASSETGLGAFF. Written as DNA, the CDR3 is TGCGCCAGCAGCGAAACAGGTCTGGGAGCTTTCTTT.

The rearrangement links TRBV9 to TRBJ2-1; 11 positions agree with TRBD1. Germline lookup yields CDR1 SGDLS and CDR2 YYNGEE. CDR3 length: 19 residues. Trimming removed 3 bases from V and 7 bases from J; junction bases left unmatched: 18. The CDR3 spells CASSEGQGVTITLENEQFF. The DNA for the CDR3 is TGTGCCAGCAGCGAGGGACAGGGGGTAACCATAACCTTAGAAAATGAGCAGTTCTTC.

Worth noting for this clone: It is unclear where the CDR3 begins or ends on the DNA, so no DNA is shown, and the CDR3 is as TCRdb lists it. The chain employs TRBV7-9 and TRBJ2-5; the table assigns TRBD1, which was not confirmed against the DNA. Per the germline V gene, CDR1 is SEHNR and CDR2 is FQNEAQ (reference sequence). The CDR3 is made up of 15 amino acids, end residues included. CDR3 residues: CASSFGQGSAETQYF.

The rearrangement joins TRBV7-9 to TRBJ2-3; 7 nucleotides match TRBD2. J gave up 4 bases and V 4 bases, and 8 bases lay outside the gene matches. The germline CDR1 and CDR2 sequences are SEHNR and FQNEAQ (reference sequence). The CDR3 totals 15 residues. The CDR3 loop reads CASSSQRGGADTQYF. The CDR3 region has the DNA TGTGCCAGCAGCTCTCAGCGGGGTGGAGCAGATACGCAGTATTTT.

This clone was recorded once. In DNA, the CDR3 is TGTGCCAGCAGATATAGGACTAGCGGGGCGGATACGCAGTATTTT. It is translated as CASRYRTSGADTQYF. The V call is TRBV5-4, the J call TRBJ2-3; 12 nucleotides line up with TRBD2. Germline values: CDR1 SGHNT, CDR2 YYREEE (reference sequence). The CDR3 is 15 residues long. The J segment lost 6 bases and the V segment lost 5 bases, leaving 7 bases of the junction unmatched.

The chain joins TRBV5-4 to TRBJ1-1, with D maybe TRBD1 (5 bases). The CDR3 length is 15 residues. Trimming removed 2 bases at V and 3 bases at J, with 14 bases between. Germline loops: CDR1 SGHNT, CDR2 YYREEE (reference sequence). CDR3 residues: CASSLGGASDTEAFF. CDR3 nucleotide sequence: TGTGCCAGCAGCTTAGGAGGGGCCAGCGACACTGAAGCTTTCTTT.

V is TRBV2 and J is TRBJ2-1; possible D gene TRBD2, 5 bases. The CDR3 is 15 residues long. V was shortened by 6 bases and J by 0 bases, with 12 bases between the two germline ends. Germline values: CDR1 SNHLY, CDR2 FYNNEI. The DNA of the CDR3 is TGTGCCAGCAGGGACTGGCAAAGCTCCTACAATGAGCAGTTCTTC. Its translation is CASRDWQSSYNEQFF.